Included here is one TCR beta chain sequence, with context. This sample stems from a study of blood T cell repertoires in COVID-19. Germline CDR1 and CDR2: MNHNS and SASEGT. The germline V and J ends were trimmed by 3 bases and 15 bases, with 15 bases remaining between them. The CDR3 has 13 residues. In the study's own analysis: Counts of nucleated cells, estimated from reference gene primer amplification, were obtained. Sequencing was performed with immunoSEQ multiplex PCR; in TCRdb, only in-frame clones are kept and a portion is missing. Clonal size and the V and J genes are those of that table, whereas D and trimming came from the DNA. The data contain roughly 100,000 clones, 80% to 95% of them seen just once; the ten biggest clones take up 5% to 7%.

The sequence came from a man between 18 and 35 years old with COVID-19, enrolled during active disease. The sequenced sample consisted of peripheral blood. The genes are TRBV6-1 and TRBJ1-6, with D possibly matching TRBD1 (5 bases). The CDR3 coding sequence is TGTGCCAGCAGTGAGGAGGGGTCTGGGCGCCTCCACTTT. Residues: CASSEEGSGRLHF.